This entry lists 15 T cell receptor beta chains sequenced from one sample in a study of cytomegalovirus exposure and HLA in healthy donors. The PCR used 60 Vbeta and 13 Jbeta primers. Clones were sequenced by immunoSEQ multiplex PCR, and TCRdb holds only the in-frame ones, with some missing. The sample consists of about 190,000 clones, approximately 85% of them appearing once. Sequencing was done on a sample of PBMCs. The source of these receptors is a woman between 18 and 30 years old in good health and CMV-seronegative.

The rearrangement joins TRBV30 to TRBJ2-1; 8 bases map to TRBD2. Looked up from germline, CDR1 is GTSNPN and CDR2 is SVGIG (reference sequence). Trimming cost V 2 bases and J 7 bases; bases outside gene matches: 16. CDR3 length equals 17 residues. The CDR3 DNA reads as TGTGCCTGGAGTCACTTGGGCGGGGGGCGGAAGGGGAATGAGCAGTTCTTC. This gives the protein CAWSHLGGGRKGNEQFF.

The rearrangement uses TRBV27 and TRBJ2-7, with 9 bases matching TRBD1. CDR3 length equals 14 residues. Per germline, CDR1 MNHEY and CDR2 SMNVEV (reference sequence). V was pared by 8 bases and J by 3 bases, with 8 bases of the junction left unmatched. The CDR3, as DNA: TGTGCCAGCTCCAGACAGGGGGGATACTACGAGCAGTACTTC. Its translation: CASSRQGGYYEQYF.

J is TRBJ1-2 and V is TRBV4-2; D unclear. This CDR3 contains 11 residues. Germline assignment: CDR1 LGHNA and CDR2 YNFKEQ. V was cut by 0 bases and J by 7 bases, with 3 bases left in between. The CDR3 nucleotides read TGTGCCAGCAGCCAAGAGGCTGGCTACACCTTC. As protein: CASSQEAGYTF.

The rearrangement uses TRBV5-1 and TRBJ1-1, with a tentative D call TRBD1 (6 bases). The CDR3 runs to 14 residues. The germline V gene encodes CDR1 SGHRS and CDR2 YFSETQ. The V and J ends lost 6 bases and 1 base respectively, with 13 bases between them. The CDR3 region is CASNFGQTNTEAFF. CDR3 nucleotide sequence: TGCGCCAGCAACTTCGGACAGACGAACACTGAAGCTTTCTTT. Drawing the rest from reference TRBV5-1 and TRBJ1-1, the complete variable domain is KAGVTQTPRYLIKTRGQQVTLSCSPISGHRSVSWYQQTPGQGLQFLFEYFSETQRNKGNFPGRFSGRQFSNSRSEMNVSTLELGDSALYLCASNFGQTNTEAFFGQGTRLTVV.

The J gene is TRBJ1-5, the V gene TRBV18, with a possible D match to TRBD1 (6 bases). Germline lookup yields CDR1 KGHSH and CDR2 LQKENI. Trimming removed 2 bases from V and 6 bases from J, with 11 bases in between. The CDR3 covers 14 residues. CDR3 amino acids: CASSPAGGPQPQHF. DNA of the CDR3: TGTGCCAGCTCACCAGCGGGGGGGCCTCAGCCCCAGCATTTT. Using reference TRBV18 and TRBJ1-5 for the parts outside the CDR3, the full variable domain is NAGVMQNPRHLVRRRGQEARLRCSPMKGHSHVYWYRQLPEEGLKFMVYLQKENIIDESGMPKERFSAEFPKEGPSILRIQQVVRGDSAAYFCASSPAGGPQPQHFGDGTRLSIL.

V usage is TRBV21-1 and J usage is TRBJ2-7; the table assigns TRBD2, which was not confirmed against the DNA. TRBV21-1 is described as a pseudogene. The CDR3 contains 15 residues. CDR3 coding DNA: TGTGCCAGCCGTGATCGGGGGGCATCTCCGTGGGAGCAGTACTTC. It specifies CASRDRGASPWEQYF.

The CDR3 is CASSLGGSNEQFF. The CDR3, as DNA: TGTGCCAGCAGTCTTGGCGGGAGCAATGAGCAGTTCTTC. This sequence joins TRBV7-3 and TRBJ2-1; 7 bases are a match to TRBD2. This CDR3 contains 13 residues. Germline CDR1 is SGHTA and CDR2 is FQGTGA. With 6 bases clipped from V and 6 bases from J, the junction kept 5 bases outside the gene matches.

The CDR3 DNA reads TGTGCCTGGAGTAGGGGGGGCGAAAACACTGAAGCTTTCTTT. Its protein product is CAWSRGGENTEAFF. The chain couples TRBV30 to TRBJ1-1, with D possibly matching TRBD1 (6 bases). V shed 2 bases and J shed 2 bases, with 12 bases lying between them. There are 14 residues in the CDR3. Germline V lookup: CDR1 GTSNPN, CDR2 SVGIG (reference sequence).

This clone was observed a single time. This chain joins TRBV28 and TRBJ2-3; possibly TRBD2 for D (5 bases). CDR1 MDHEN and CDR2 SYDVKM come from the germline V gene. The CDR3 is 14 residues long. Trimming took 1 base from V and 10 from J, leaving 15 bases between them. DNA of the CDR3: TGTGCCAGCAGTTTATTGGGCGGGCAGCTGCCGCAGTATTTT. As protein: CASSLLGGQLPQYF. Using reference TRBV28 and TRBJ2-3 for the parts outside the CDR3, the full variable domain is DVKVTQSSRYLVKRTGEKVFLECVQDMDHENMFWYRQDPGLGLRLIYFSYDVKMKEKGDIPEGYSVSREKKERFSLILESASTNQTSMYLCASSLLGGQLPQYFGPGTRLTVL.

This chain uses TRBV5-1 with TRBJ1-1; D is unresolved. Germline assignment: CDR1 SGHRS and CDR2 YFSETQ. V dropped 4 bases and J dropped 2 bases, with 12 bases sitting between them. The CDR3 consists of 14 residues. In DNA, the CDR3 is TGCGCCAGCAGCGCCCTCCAGGTAAACACTGAAGCTTTCTTT. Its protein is CASSALQVNTEAFF.

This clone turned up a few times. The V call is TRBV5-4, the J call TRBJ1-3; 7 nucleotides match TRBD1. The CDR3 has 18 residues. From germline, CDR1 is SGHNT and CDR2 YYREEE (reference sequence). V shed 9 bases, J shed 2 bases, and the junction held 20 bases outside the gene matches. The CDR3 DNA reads TGTGCCACTAGAATATGGGACAGCTCGGTTCGGGCTGGAAACACCATATATTTT. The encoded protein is CATRIWDSSVRAGNTIYF.

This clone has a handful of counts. The chain's CDR3 is CASSYGQGEYEQYF. The CDR3 region has the DNA TGTGCCAGCAGTTACGGGCAGGGTGAGTACGAGCAGTACTTC. The chain links TRBV6-5 to TRBJ2-7, with a possible D match to TRBD1 (5 bases). V lost 2 bases to trimming and J lost 4 bases, with 12 bases between them. The CDR3 loop spans 14 amino acids. Germline assignment: CDR1 MNHEY and CDR2 SVGAGI.

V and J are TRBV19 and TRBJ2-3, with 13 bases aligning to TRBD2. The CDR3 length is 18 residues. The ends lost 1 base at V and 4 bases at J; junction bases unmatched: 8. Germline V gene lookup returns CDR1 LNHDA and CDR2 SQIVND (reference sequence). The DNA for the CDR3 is TGTGCCAGTAGTATAGGAGGGACTAGCGGGACCTTGGCAGATACGCAGTATTTT. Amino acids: CASSIGGTSGTLADTQYF.

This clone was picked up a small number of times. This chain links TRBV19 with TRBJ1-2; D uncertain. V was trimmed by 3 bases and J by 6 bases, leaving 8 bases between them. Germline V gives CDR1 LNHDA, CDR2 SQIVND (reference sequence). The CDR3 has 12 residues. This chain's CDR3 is CASSIRENGYTF. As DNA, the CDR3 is TGTGCCAGTAGTATCCGGGAGAATGGCTACACCTTC.

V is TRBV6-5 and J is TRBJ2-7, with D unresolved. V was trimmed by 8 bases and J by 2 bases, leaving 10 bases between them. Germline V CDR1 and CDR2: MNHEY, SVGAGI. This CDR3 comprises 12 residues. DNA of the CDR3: TGTGCCAGCGCGGAGTCACCCTACGAGCAGTACTTC. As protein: CASAESPYEQYF.